This T cell receptor (beta chain) was observed in a study of blood T cell repertoires in COVID-19. About the research overall: Nucleic acid was either cDNA or gDNA, and it came from T cells, B-cell-depleted T cells, or PBMCs.

Authors' data handling: It was from reference gene primer amplification that nucleated cell counts were estimated. The protocol was immunoSEQ multiplex PCR, while the TCRdb copy is restricted to in-frame clones and leaves out a portion. For V, J and clone size, that table is used; D and trimming come from the DNA. The table includes approximately 500,000 clones, 70% to 90% detected once. Sample: peripheral blood. This receptor was taken from a human donor in a cohort sampled during active COVID-19.

Written as DNA, the CDR3 is TGTGCCAGCAGCTTAGGACACAGCCTGAACACTGAAGCTTTCTTT. Encoded protein: CASSLGHSLNTEAFF. The chain links TRBV7-3 to TRBJ1-1; TRBD1 is a possible D gene (5 bases). Trimming left V 2 bases short and J 0 bases short, with 10 bases between. CDR3 length: 15 residues. Germline assignment: CDR1 SGHTA and CDR2 FQGTGA.